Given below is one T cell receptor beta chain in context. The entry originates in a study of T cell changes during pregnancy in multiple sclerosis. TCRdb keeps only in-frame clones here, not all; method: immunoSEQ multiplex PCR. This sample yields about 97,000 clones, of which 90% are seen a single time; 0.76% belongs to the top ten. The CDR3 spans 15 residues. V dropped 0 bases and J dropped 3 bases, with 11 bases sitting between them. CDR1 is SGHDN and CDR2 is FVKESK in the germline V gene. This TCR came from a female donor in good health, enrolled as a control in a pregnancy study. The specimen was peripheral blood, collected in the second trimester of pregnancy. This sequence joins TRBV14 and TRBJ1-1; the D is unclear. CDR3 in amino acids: CASSQDTGSDTEAFF. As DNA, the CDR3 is TGTGCCAGCAGCCAAGATACGGGTTCGGACACTGAAGCTTTCTTT.